These 5 T cell receptor beta chains were all obtained from the same sample, sequenced in a study of blood T cell repertoires in COVID-19. The data were produced by immunoSEQ multiplex PCR, yet TCRdb's version contains in-frame clones alone and is incomplete. The table records around 270,000 clones, about 80% of them present only once. The sample taken for sequencing was peripheral blood. Receptors originate from a person aged 65-85 years with COVID-19, enrolled during active disease.

The genes are TRBV24-1 and TRBJ1-4; a possible D gene is TRBD1 (5 bases). The CDR3 contains 14 residues. The germline CDR1 and CDR2 sequences are KGHDR and SFDVKD. The V end lost 8 bases, the J end lost 5 bases, and 14 bases lay between the germline ends. CDR3 sequence: CATTLGTQNEKLFF. CDR3 nucleotide sequence: TGTGCCACCACCCTCGGGACTCAGAATGAAAAACTGTTTTTT.

The rearrangement links TRBV9 to TRBJ2-1, with 7 bases fitting TRBD2. This CDR3 spans 16 amino acids. Germline assignment: CDR1 SGDLS and CDR2 YYNGEE. The ends lost 3 bases at V and 7 bases at J; junction bases unmatched: 13. In nucleotides, the CDR3 is TGTGCCAGCAGCGCAACCTCTAGCGGAGGGAATAATGAGCAGTTCTTC. Protein sequence: CASSATSSGGNNEQFF.

This chain joins TRBV25-1 and TRBJ2-1; D is perhaps TRBD1 (6 bases). Between the trimmed V and J ends, which lost 3 bases and 6 bases, there was a span of 12 bases. There are 14 residues in the CDR3. Germline loops: CDR1 MGHDK, CDR2 SYGVNS. CDR3 bases: TGTGCCAGCAGTGATTGGGGGCTAGGCAATGAGCAGTTCTTC. Residues: CASSDWGLGNEQFF. The full variable domain, with the rest looked up from reference TRBV25-1 and TRBJ2-1, is EADIYQTPRYLVIGTGKKITLECSQTMGHDKMYWYQQDPGMELHLIHYSYGVNSTEKGDLSSESTVSRIRTEHFPLTLESARPSHTSQYLCASSDWGLGNEQFFGPGTRLTVL.

This chain links TRBV3-1 (or the pseudogene TRBV3-2) with TRBJ1-1; perhaps TRBD1 as D (6 bases). There are 13 residues in the CDR3. V dropped 6 bases and J dropped 7 bases, with 15 bases sitting between them. CDR1 is LGHDT, CDR2 YNNKEL, per germline (reference sequence). The CDR3 DNA reads as TGTGCCAGCAGGGAAGGGGGTGGGAATGAAGCTTTCTTT. This translates into CASREGGGNEAFF.

The chain carries TRBV12-3 or TRBV12-4 and TRBJ1-6; no clear D. This CDR3 contains 12 residues. The V gene lost 7 bases and the J gene lost 10 bases, with 11 bases spanning the gap. CDR3 residues: CASKFTGSPLHF. The CDR3 DNA sequence: TGTGCCAGCAAATTTACCGGGTCACCCCTCCACTTT.